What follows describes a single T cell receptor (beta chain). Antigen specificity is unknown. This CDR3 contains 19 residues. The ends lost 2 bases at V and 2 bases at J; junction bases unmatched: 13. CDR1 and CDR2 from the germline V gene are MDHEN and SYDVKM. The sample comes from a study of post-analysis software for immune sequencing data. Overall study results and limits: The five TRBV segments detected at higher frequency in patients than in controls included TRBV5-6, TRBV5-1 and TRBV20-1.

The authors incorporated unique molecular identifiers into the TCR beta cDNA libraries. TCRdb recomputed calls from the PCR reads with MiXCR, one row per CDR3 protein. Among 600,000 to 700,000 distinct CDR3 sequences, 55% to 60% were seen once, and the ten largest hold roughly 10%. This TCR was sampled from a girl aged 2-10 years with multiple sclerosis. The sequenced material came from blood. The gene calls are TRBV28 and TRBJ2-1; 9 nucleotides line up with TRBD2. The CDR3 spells CASSLPIAGAPWPYNEQFF. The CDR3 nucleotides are TGTGCCAGCAGTTTACCGATAGCGGGAGCCCCTTGGCCCTACAATGAGCAGTTCTTC.